Here is one T cell receptor (beta chain) with its context. Its antigen is currently unknown. These data are taken from a study of shared clonotypes between healthy human individuals. Study-level points and caveats: The naive CD4 repertoires of a handful of donors were compared, and approximately 4.7% of clonotypes were shared.

The protocol was immunoSEQ multiplex PCR, while the TCRdb copy is restricted to in-frame clones and leaves out a portion. Of 2,500,000 or so clones listed, 93% were seen once; the top ten hold 0.36%. The sequence came from a man between 18 and 35 years old in good health. Some clones in this sample may be carry-over from other donors' samples. Sequencing was done on a sample of naive CD4+ T cells from PBMCs. Regarding subset: CD45RA+ positively selected.

CDR3 sequence: CASSLEGYGANVLTF. The CDR3 region has the DNA TGCGCCAGCAGCTTGGAGGGGTATGGGGCCAACGTCCTGACTTTC. The V call is TRBV5-1, the J call TRBJ2-6; D might be TRBD1 (5 bases). Looked up from germline, CDR1 is SGHRS and CDR2 is YFSETQ. Deletions cut 0 bases from V and 3 bases from J, with 7 bases between. The CDR3 sequence is 15 residues long. Full variable domain (rest looked up from reference TRBV5-1 and TRBJ2-6): KAGVTQTPRYLIKTRGQQVTLSCSPISGHRSVSWYQQTPGQGLQFLFEYFSETQRNKGNFPGRFSGRQFSNSRSEMNVSTLELGDSALYLCASSLEGYGANVLTFGAGSRLTVL.